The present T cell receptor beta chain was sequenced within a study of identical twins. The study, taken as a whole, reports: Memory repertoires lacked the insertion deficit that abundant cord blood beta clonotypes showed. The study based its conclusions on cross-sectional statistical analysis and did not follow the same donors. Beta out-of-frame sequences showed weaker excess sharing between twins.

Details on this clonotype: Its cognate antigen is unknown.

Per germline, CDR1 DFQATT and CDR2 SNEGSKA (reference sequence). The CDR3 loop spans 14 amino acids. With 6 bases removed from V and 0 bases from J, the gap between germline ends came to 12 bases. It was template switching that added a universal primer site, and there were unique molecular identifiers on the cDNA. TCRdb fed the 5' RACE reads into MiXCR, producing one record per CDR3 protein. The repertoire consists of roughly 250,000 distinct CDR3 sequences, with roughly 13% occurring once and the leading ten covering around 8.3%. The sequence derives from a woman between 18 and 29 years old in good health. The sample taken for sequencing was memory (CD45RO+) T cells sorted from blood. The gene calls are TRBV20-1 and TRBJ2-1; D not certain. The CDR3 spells CSAVKGSSYNEQFF. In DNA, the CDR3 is TGCAGTGCCGTTAAGGGCAGCTCCTACAATGAGCAGTTCTTC.